This TCR beta chain emerged from a study of cytomegalovirus exposure and HLA in healthy donors. Primers included in the PCR were 60 Vbeta and 13 Jbeta primers. Repertoires were generated with immunoSEQ multiplex PCR, while TCRdb's copy carries only in-frame clones and drops some. The sample yields 150,000 to 200,000 clones, around 84% seen once. Findings and caveats of the study: Reports indicate that TCR beta sequences accurately predicted the HLA-A and HLA-B alleles of most subjects. Later analysis identified a missense DCLRE1C variant that was linked to TCR beta V- and J-gene trimming. Among TCR beta chains, those listed as cytomegalovirus-associated numbered roughly 150.

Worth noting for this clone: Its antigen is undetermined.

The germline V gene encodes CDR1 KGHSH and CDR2 LQKENI. The CDR3 loop spans 12 amino acids. V was shortened by 6 bases and J by 5 bases, with 9 bases between the two germline ends. The chain is built from TRBV18 and TRBJ2-3, with D perhaps TRBD2 (5 bases). This clonotype originated in a man younger than 35 in good health and CMV-seropositive. Sample: PBMCs. The DNA for the CDR3 is TGTGCCAGCTCCCGGGATCGAGATACGCAGTATTTT. The encoded protein is CASSRDRDTQYF.